These 14 T cell receptor beta chains were all obtained from the same sample, sequenced in a study of T cell repertoires in cytomegalovirus infection. TCRdb independently ran MiXCR on the reads; one entry per CDR3 protein. The sample lists some 400,000 distinct CDR3 sequences; approximately 32% were seen once. The sample taken for sequencing was PBMCs. These receptors came from a human donor in good health (CMV status not recorded). Some clones in this sample may be carry-over from other donors' samples.

With respect to this clonotype: One base away lies a much larger clone, so this may be a sequencing read error. V and J are TRBV12-3 or TRBV12-4 and TRBJ1-1; D not resolved. Trimming cost V 3 bases and J 0 bases, with 8 bases left between them. The length of the CDR3 is 14 residues. This chain's CDR3 is CASSLALLNTEAFF. Written as DNA, the CDR3 is TGTGCCAGCAGTTTGGCCCTACTGAACACTGAAGCTTTCTTT.

This clonotype was seen a few times. The rearrangement joins TRBV20-1 to TRBJ1-2; possible D gene TRBD1, 5 bases. V shed 3 bases and J shed 8 bases, with 31 bases lying between them. The CDR3 covers 18 residues. Germline CDR1 reads DFQATT; CDR2 reads SNEGSKA (reference sequence). CDR3: CSARGSKGKLRGGSGYTF. The CDR3 region has the DNA TGCAGTGCTAGGGGTTCGAAAGGGAAGTTAAGGGGAGGTTCGGGCTACACCTTC.

The genes are TRBV5-5 and TRBJ2-1, with a weak D call TRBD1 (5 bases). With 2 bases removed from V and 4 bases from J, the gap between germline ends came to 22 bases. Germline values: CDR1 SGHKS, CDR2 YYEKEE (reference sequence). The CDR3 sequence is 18 residues long. In DNA form, the CDR3 reads TGTGCCAGCAGCTTTGGGCAGGGCACCCCAAGGGCATACAATGAGCAGTTCTTC. Protein sequence: CASSFGQGTPRAYNEQFF.

The chain carries TRBV9 and TRBJ2-3; the match to TRBD2 covers 8 bases. The trim removed 0 bases at V and 4 bases at J, leaving 4 bases unmatched. This CDR3 region has 15 residues. The germline CDR1 and CDR2 sequences are SGDLS and YYNGEE. The CDR3 region is CASSVGGGLADTQYF. The CDR3 nucleotides read TGTGCCAGCAGCGTAGGCGGGGGGTTAGCAGATACGCAGTATTTT.

The CDR3 loop is CASSQAVGGSYGYTF. CDR3 DNA sequence: TGCGCCAGCAGCCAAGCAGTAGGGGGTAGCTATGGCTACACCTTC. The chain joins TRBV4-3 to TRBJ1-2; D is possibly TRBD1 (6 bases). Per the germline V gene, CDR1 is LGHNA and CDR2 is YSLEER. Between the trimmed V and J ends, which lost 1 base and 4 bases, there was a span of 13 bases. The CDR3 is 15 residues long.

There are many counts of this clonotype. This chain joins TRBV7-6 and TRBJ2-5; D gene unclear. Trimming removed 1 base from V and 5 bases from J, with 5 bases in between. The germline V gene encodes CDR1 SGHVS and CDR2 FNYEAQ. The CDR3 loop spans 12 amino acids. As DNA, the CDR3 is TGTGCCAGCAGCTTAGAGGAGGAGACCCAGTACTTC. Amino acid sequence: CASSLEEETQYF.

The chain employs TRBV30 and TRBJ1-2; perhaps TRBD1 as D (6 bases). CDR1 and CDR2 (germline): GTSNPN, SVGIG (reference sequence). The CDR3 is 13 amino acids. The V gene lost 5 bases and the J gene lost 4 bases, with 14 bases spanning the gap. This chain's CDR3 is CAWGQQGGYGYTF. The CDR3 region has the DNA TGTGCCTGGGGACAACAGGGAGGCTATGGCTACACCTTC.

Notes on this clonotype: A much larger clonotype is one base distant, so this may be a read error. The rearrangement joins TRBV7-2 to TRBJ2-3, with 8 bases lining up with TRBD1. With V trimmed by 2 bases and J by 5 bases, 3 bases remained unmatched. CDR1 and CDR2 (germline): SGHTA, FQGNSA. The CDR3 length is 14 residues. The CDR3 protein is CASSLNRGVDTQYF. CDR3 bases: TGTGCCAGCAGCTTAAACAGGGGGGTAGATACGCAGTATTTT.

J is TRBJ1-5 and V is TRBV6-6, with D perhaps TRBD1 (5 bases). CDR1 is MNHNY, CDR2 SVGAGI, per germline (reference sequence). Trimming shortened V by 4 bases and J by 3 bases, and 13 bases separated the two germline ends. The CDR3 loop spans 15 amino acids. In nucleotides, the CDR3 is TGTGCCAGCAGTTTGGCAGGGCGTCACAATCAGCCCCAGCATTTT. Translating gives CASSLAGRHNQPQHF.

This clonotype was observed a few times. The chain recombines TRBV4-3 with TRBJ1-2; a weak D match, TRBD1 (5 bases). V was cut by 3 bases and J by 7 bases, with 21 bases left in between. This CDR3 contains 16 residues. Germline lookup yields CDR1 LGHNA and CDR2 YSLEER. CDR3 sequence: CASSQTRDAEARGYTF. The CDR3 DNA follows: TGCGCCAGCAGCCAGACCCGGGACGCCGAAGCTCGTGGCTACACCTTC.

The chain has TRBV20-1 and TRBJ1-1; possibly TRBD1 for D (5 bases). With 6 bases removed from V and 1 base from J, the gap between germline ends came to 12 bases. The CDR3 runs to 13 residues. From germline, CDR1 is DFQATT and CDR2 SNEGSKA (reference sequence). This chain's CDR3 is CSAHGGGNTEAFF. The CDR3 bases are TGCAGTGCCCATGGCGGGGGGAACACTGAAGCTTTCTTT.

This clonotype turned up a few times. The rearrangement links TRBV7-4 to TRBJ1-6; D may be TRBD1 (5 bases). Germline V gene lookup returns CDR1 SGHVT and CDR2 SQSDAQ. V was cut by 5 bases and J by 0 bases, with 11 bases left in between. The CDR3 is 16 amino acids. The CDR3 DNA reads TGTGCCAGCAGCCCTGCGAGGGGCTCCTATAATTCACCCCTCCACTTT. Translating gives CASSPARGSYNSPLHF. Combining the CDR3 with reference TRBV7-4 and TRBJ1-6 gives the whole variable domain GAGVSQSPRYKVAKRGRDVALRCDSISGHVTLYWYRQTLGQGSEVLTYSQSDAQRDKSGRPSGRFSAERPERSVSTLKIQRTEQGDSAVYLCASSPARGSYNSPLHFGNGTRLTVT.

The chain recombines TRBV12-3 or TRBV12-4 with TRBJ1-2; 7 nucleotides match TRBD1. The CDR3 totals 17 residues. With V trimmed by 6 bases and J by 5 bases, 18 bases remained unmatched. The CDR3 spells CASRPQGTLRPQYGYTF. The CDR3 DNA sequence: TGTGCCAGCAGGCCACAGGGGACGCTGCGGCCCCAGTATGGCTACACCTTC.

This clonotype was seen a handful of times. This chain links TRBV6-2 or TRBV6-3 with TRBJ1-4, with D hard to call. Germline V gene data show CDR1 as MNHEY and CDR2 as SVGEGT. This CDR3 contains 13 residues. V was trimmed by 5 bases and J by 8 bases, leaving 12 bases between them. CDR3 protein: CASSPPFVEKLFF. In nucleotides, the CDR3 is TGTGCCAGCAGTCCACCTTTTGTGGAAAAACTGTTTTTT.